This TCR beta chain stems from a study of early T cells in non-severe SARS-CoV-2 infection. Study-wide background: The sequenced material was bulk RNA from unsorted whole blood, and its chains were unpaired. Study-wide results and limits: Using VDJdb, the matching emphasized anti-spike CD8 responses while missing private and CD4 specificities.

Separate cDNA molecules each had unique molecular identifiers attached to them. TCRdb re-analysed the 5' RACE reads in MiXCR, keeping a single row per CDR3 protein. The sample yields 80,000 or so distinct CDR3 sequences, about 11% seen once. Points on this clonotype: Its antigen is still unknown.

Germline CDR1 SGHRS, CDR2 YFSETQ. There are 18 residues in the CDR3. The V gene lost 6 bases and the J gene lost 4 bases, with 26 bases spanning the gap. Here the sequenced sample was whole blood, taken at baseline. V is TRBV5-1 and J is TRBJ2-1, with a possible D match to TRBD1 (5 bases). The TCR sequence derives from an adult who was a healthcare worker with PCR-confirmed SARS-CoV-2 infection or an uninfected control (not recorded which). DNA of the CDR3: TGCGCCAGCAACCGTGGAGACAAGCCCTCAACAGGATACAATGAGCAGTTCTTC. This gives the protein CASNRGDKPSTGYNEQFF.